This TCR beta chain was identified in a study of shared clonotypes between healthy human individuals. Study details: In total, the donors were two women and three men aged 18 to 49.

Positive CCR7 selection of CD45RO-negative cells yielded the naive CD8 cells, and terminally differentiated effector memory CD45RA+ cells were excluded. Caucasian adults residing in Nashville, Tennessee made up all the donors. Execution of the assay was at deep level. This table comes from immunoSEQ multiplex PCR, and its TCRdb copy is limited to in-frame clones, with some not included. This sample yields hundreds of thousands of clones, of which around 96% are seen a single time; about 0.12% belongs to the top ten. The CDR3 extends over 14 amino acids. The V end was cut by 4 bases, the J end by 3 bases, with 13 bases between.

This sequence originates from a woman aged 25 to 45 in good health. Specimen: naive CD8+ T cells sorted from blood. The chain carries TRBV23-1 and TRBJ2-7, with D unclear. TRBV23-1 is an ORF for which the function is uncertain. The CDR3 loop is CASSLRTEYYEQYF. Here the CDR3 DNA reads TGCGCCAGCAGTCTCCGGACCGAGTACTACGAGCAGTACTTC.